This TCR beta chain was sequenced in a study of blood T cells in healthy people across ages. The study, taken as a whole, reports: The diversity estimates, figures obtained from one million T cells, were considered underestimates. Across the age range, TCR beta diversity per million T cells fell in a roughly linear way.

Comment on this clonotype: What it binds is unknown.

Each sample used at least 7 million PBMCs. Combining a sample-barcoded 5' primer with a J-beta primer mix, a second PCR ran for 7 to 11 cycles. A template-switch adaptor that had 12 random nucleotides put a tag on each cDNA molecule. TCRdb reprocessed the 5' RACE reads with MiXCR, giving one entry per CDR3 protein. The data contain more than 650,000 distinct CDR3 sequences, 40% to 65% of them singletons. Trimming at V came to 7 bases and at J to 7 bases, leaving 12 bases not matched to a gene. In germline, CDR1 is MDHEN, CDR2 SYDVKM. This CDR3 comprises 15 residues. This clonotype was sampled from a man of 80 years or more in good health. V gene TRBV28 combines with J gene TRBJ2-7; 11 nucleotides match TRBD2. Sequenced: blood. The CDR3 region has the DNA TGTGCCAGCACCAGACGGATAGCGGGAGGGTGTGAGCAGTACTTC. Its translation is CASTRRIAGGCEQYF.